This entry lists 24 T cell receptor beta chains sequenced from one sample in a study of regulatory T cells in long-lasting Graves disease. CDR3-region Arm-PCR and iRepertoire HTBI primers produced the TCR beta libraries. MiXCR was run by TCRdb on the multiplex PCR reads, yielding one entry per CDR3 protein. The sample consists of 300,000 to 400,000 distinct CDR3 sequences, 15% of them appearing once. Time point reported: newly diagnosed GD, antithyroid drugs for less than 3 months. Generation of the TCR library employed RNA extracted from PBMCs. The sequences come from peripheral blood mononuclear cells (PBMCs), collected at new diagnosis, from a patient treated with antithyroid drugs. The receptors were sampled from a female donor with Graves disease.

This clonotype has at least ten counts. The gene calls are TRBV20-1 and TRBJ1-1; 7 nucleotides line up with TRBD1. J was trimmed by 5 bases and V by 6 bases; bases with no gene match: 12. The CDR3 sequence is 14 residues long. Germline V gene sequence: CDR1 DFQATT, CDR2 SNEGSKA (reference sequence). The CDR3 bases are TGCAGTGCCCCCCGACAGGGTAGTAGGACTGAAGCTTTCTTT. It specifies CSAPRQGSRTEAFF.

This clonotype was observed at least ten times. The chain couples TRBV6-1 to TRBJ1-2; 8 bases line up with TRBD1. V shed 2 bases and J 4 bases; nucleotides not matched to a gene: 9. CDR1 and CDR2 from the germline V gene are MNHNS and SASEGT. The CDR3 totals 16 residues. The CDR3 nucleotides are TGTGCCAGCAGTGAACCCCGACAGGGGCCGATCTATGGCTACACCTTC. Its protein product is CASSEPRQGPIYGYTF.

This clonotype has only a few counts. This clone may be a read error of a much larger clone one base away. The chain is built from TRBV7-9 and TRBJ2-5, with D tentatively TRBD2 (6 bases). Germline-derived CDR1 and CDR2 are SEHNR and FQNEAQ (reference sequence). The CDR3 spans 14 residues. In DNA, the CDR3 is TGTGCCGGCAGCTTAGGGACTTCCCAAGAGACCCAGTACTTC. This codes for CAGSLGTSQETQYF.

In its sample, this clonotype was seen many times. CDR3 bases: TGTGCCAGCAGCCAACGGGGAGGACTAGCATACAATGAGCAGTTCTTC. Protein sequence: CASSQRGGLAYNEQFF. The chain couples TRBV13 to TRBJ2-1; TRBD2 aligns across 8 bases. Germline V CDR1 and CDR2: PRHDT, FYEKMQ (reference sequence). The CDR3 consists of 16 residues. The V gene end was trimmed by 5 bases and the J gene end by 4 bases; junction bases not matched to a gene: 10.

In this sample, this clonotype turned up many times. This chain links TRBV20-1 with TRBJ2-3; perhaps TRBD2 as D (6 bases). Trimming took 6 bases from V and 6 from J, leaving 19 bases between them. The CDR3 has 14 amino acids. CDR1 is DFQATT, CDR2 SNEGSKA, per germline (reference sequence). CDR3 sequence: CSAGVGGSGDTQYF. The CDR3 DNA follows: TGCAGTGCGGGAGTTGGTGGGAGCGGGGATACGCAGTATTTT.

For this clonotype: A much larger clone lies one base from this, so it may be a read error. CDR3 sequence (DNA): TGTGCCAGCAGGTGGCAGTTCAATGAGCAGTACTTC. Translation gives CASRWQFNEQYF. This chain links TRBV2 with TRBJ2-7, with no clear D. V was trimmed by 6 bases and J by 7 bases, leaving 13 bases between them. The CDR3 spans 12 residues. The germline gives CDR1 SNHLY, CDR2 FYNNEI.

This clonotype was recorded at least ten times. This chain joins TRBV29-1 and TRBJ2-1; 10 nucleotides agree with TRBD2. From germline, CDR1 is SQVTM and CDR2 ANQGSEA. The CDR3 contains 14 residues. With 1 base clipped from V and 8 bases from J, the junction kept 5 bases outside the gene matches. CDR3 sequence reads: CSVEAAGGQDEQFF. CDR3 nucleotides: TGCAGCGTTGAAGCAGCGGGGGGGCAGGATGAGCAGTTCTTC.

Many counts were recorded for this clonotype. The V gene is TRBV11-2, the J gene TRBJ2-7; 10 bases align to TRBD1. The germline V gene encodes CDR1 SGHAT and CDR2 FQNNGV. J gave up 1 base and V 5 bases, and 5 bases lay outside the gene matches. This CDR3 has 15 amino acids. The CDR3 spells CASSAGTGDSYEQYF. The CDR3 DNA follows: TGTGCCAGCAGCGCCGGGACAGGGGATTCCTACGAGCAGTACTTC.

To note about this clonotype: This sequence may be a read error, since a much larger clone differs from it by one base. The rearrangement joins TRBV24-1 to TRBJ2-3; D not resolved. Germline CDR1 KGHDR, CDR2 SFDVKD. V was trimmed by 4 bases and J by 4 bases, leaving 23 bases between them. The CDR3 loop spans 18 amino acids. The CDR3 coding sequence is TGTGCCACCAGTGACCCCAGGTCGGAAGGGTTTAGTGCAGATACGCAGTATTTT. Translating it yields CATSDPRSEGFSADTQYF.

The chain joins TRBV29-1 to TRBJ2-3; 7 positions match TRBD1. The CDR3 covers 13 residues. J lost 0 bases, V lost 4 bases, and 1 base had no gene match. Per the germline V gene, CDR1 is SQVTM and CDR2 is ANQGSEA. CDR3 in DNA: TGCAGCGTTGGACAGGGTAGCACAGATACGCAGTATTTT. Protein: CSVGQGSTDTQYF.

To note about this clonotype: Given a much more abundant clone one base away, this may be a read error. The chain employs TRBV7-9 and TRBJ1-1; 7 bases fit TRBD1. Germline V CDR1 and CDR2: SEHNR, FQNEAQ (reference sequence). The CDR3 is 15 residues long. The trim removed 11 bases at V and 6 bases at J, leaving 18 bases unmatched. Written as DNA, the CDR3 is TGTGCCCGCGAAAGGGACAGCCAGACAAGACCTGAAGCTTTCTTT. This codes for CARERDSQTRPEAFF.

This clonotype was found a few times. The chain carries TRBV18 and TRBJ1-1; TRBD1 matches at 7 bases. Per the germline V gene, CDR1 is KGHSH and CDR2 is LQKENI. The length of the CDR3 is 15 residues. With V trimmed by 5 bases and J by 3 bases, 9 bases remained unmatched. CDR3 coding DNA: TGTGCCAGCTCAGCGCCGGGACAGATAGACACTGAAGCTTTCTTT. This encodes CASSAPGQIDTEAFF.

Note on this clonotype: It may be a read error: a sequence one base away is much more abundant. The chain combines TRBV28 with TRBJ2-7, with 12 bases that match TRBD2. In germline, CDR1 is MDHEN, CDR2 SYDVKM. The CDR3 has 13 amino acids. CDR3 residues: CASSFRLAGVGHF. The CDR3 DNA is TGTGCCAGCAGTTTTAGACTAGCGGGAGTGGGGCACTTC. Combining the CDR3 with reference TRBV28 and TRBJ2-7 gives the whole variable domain DVKVTQSSRYLVKRTGEKVFLECVQDMDHENMFWYRQDPGLGLRLIYFSYDVKMKEKGDIPEGYSVSREKKERFSLILESASTNQTSMYLCASSFRLAGVGHFGPGTRLTVT.

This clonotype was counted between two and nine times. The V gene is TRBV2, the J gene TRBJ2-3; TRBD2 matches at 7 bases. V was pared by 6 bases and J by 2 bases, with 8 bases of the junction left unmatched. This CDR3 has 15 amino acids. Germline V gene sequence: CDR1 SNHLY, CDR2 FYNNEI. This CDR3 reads CASRFPGGVTDTQYF. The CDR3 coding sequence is TGTGCCAGCAGGTTCCCGGGAGGTGTCACAGATACGCAGTATTTT.

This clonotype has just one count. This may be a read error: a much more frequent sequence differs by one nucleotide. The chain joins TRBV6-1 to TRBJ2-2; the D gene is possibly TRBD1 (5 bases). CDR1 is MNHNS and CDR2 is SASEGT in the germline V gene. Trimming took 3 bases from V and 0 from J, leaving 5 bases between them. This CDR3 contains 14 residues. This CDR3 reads CASSDRANTGELFF. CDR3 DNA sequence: TGTGCCAGCAGTGACAGGGCGAACACCGGGGAGCTGTTTTTT.

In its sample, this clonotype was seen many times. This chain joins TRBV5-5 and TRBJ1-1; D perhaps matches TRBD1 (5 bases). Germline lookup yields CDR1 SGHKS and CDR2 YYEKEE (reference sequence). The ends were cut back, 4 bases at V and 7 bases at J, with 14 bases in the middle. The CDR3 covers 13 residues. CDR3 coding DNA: TGTGCCAGCAGCCTGGGGGATGTGGGTGAAGCTTTCTTT. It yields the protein CASSLGDVGEAFF.

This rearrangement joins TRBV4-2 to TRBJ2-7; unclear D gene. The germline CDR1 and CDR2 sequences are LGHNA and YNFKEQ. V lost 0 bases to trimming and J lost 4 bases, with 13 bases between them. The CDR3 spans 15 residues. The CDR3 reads CASSQEPGPEYEQYF. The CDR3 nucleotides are TGTGCCAGCAGCCAAGAGCCGGGCCCGGAATACGAGCAGTACTTC.

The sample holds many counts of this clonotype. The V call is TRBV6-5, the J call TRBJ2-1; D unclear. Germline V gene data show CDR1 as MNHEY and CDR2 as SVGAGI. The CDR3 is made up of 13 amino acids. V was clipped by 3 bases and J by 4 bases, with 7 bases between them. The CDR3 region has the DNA TGTGCCAGCAGTTATAAGGTTTACAATGAGCAGTTCTTC. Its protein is CASSYKVYNEQFF.

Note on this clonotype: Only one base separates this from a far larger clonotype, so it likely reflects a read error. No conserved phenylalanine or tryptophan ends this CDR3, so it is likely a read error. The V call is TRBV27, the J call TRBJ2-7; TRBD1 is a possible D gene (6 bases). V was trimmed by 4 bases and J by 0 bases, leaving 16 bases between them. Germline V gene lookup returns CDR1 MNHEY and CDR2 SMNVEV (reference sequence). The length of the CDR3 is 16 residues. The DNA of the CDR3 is TGTGCCAGCAGTTACTCCCAGGGGTTATCCTCCTACGAGCAGTACCTC. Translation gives CASSYSQGLSSYEQYL.

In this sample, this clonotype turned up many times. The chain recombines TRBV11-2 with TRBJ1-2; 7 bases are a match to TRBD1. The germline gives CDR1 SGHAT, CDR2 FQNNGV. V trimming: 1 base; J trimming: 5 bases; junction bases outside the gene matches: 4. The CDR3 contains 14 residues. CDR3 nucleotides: TGTGCCAGCAGCTTAGGGCAGGGGGTATATGGCTACACCTTC. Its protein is CASSLGQGVYGYTF.

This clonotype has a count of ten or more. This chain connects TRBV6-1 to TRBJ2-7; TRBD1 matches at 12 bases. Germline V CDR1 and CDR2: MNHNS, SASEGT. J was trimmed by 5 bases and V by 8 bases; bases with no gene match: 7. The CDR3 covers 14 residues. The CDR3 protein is CASYTGTGGHEQYF. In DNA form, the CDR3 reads TGTGCCAGCTATACCGGGACAGGGGGCCACGAGCAGTACTTC.

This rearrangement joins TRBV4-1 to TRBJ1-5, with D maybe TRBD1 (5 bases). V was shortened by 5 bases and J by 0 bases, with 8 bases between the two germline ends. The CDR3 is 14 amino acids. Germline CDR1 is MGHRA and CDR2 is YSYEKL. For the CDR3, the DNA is TGCGCCAGCAGCAGAGGGGTTAGCAATCAGCCCCAGCATTTT. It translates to CASSRGVSNQPQHF.

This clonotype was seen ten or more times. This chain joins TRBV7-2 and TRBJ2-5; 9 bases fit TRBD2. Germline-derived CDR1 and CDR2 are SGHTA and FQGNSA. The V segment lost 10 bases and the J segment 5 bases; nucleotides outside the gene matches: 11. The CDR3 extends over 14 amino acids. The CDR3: CATQNAGGLETQYF. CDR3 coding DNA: TGTGCCACCCAGAACGCGGGAGGGCTTGAGACCCAGTACTTC.

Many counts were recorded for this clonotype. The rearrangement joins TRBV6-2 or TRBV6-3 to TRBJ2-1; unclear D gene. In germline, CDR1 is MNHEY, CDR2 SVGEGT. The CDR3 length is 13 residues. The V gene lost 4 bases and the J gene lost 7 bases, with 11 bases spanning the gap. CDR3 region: CASSSMWANEQFF. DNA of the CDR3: TGTGCCAGCAGTTCTATGTGGGCGAATGAGCAGTTCTTC.